This paragraph reports one TCR beta chain. The antigen this receptor binds is unknown. Per-nucleotide qualities are absent, and no much larger clonotype sits a single base away. Ficoll-Paque density gradient centrifugation was the method used to isolate PBMCs. The data were produced on an Illumina NovaSeq 6000. Using 5'RACE with constant-segment primers, TCRalpha and TCRbeta cDNA libraries were constructed, with sample barcodes and unique molecular identifiers added in the process. RNA was extracted from every sample with Trizol reagent. Amplification of the libraries took two PCR steps, and the second step added a second sample barcode plus Illumina TruSeq adapters. The libraries were sequenced on an Illumina NovaSeq using 2 x 150 bp paired-end reads. The authors processed their data as follows. The reads were demultiplexed and collapsed into UMI-guided consensus sequences using migec v1.2.7. Using mixcr v2.1.11, UMI consensuses were aligned to TRA and TRB V and J templates and then assembled into clonotypes. Clonotypes were classified as expanded or contracted when called significant by both edgeR and NoisET, with noise models trained on biological replicates. For edgeR calls, the cutoffs were a false discovery rate-adjusted p below 0.01 and a log2 fold-change threshold of 1. As an exploratory analysis of dynamics, max-normalized trajectories of the 1000 most abundant clonotypes were examined with PCA combined with hierarchical clustering. Separately sequenced CD4+ and CD8+ repertoires were used to assign a CD4 or CD8 phenotype to each responding clone. TCRdb reprocessed the public reads (quality trimming at Q25 with fastp, clone calling with MiXCR) and kept in-frame beta chains. Entries that share a CDR3 protein sequence are merged under the most common genes and DNA. These V and J calls are TCRdb output, not the study's own analysis. This sample holds roughly 370,000 distinct CDR3 sequences; approximately 15% were observed only once. 20% to 25% of the sample rests with the top ten.

The sample is drawn from a study of T-cell memory formation after mild COVID-19 (dated by TCRdb to about 2021). Background on the whole study: TCR sequence clusters from the two donors were found to be largely donor specific. In two donors, T-cell clones that expanded and contracted after mild COVID-19 were tracked by sequencing TCRalpha and TCRbeta repertoires over time. The cohort was made up of two young adult volunteers, one female and one male, who were previously healthy.

Overall study results and their limits: From day 15 to 85, contracting clones showed balanced CD4/CD8 phenotypes, whereas a second wave of clones that expanded from day 15 to 37 leaned towards CD4+. Only a couple of mild cases were covered in the study, and larger cohorts including severe cases with pre-infection samples were considered necessary. SARS-CoV-2 specificity of the second-wave clones peaking on day 37 was not confirmed. The detection of some responding clones in pre-infection memory suggests that pre-existing cross-reactive memory T cells joined the SARS-CoV-2 response. Contracting CD4+ clones were found mainly in CM and EM memory subsets, while CD8+ clones were enriched in EMRA.

Its CDR3 holds 14 amino acids, cysteine through phenylalanine. The read is trimmed to its CDR3 DNA, 42 bases read in frame from base 1. The receptor comes from a young man who had mild COVID-19 (a few samples of this study predate the infection). The sample titles of this study are shuffled in the database, so cell type and time point are left out; the donor was told from shared clones. Material: PBMCs or a T cell subset sorted from them (not recorded which). The sequence joins TRBV21-1 to TRBJ2-2; the table's TRBD1 call for D was not verified on the DNA. TRBV21-1 is a documented pseudogene. The encoded CDR3 is CAGGGTGDTGELFF. The bases are TGTGCCGGCGGCGGGACAGGGGACACCGGGGAGCTGTTTTTT.